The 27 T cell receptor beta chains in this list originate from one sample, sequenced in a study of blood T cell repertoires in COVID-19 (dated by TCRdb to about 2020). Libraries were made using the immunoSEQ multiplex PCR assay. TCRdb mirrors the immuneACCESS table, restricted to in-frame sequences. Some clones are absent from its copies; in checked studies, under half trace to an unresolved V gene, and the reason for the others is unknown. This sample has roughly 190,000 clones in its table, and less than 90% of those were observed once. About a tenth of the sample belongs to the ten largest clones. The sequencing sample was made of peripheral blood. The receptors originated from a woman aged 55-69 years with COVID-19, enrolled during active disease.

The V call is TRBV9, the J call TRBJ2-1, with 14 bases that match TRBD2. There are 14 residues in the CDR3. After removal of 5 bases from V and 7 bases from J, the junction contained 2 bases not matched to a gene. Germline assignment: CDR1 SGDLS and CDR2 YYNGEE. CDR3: CASRGLAGVNEQFF. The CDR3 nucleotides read TGTGCCAGCAGGGGACTAGCGGGAGTAAATGAGCAGTTCTTC.

This CDR3 reads CASSLGLAEQETQYF. The DNA for the CDR3 is TGTGCCAGCAGTCTGGGACTAGCGGAACAAGAGACCCAGTACTTC. The rearrangement joins TRBV27 to TRBJ2-5, with TRBD2 matching 11 bases. The CDR3 loop spans 15 amino acids. With V trimmed by 5 bases and J by 2 bases, 4 bases remained unmatched. Germline V CDR1 and CDR2: MNHEY, SMNVEV (reference sequence).

The CDR3 sequence is CASSYPRFEAFF. As DNA, the CDR3 is TGTGCCAGCAGTTACCCCAGATTTGAAGCTTTCTTT. V is TRBV6-2 or TRBV6-3 and J is TRBJ1-1; D unresolved. The germline CDR1 and CDR2 sequences are MNHEY and SVGEGT. The CDR3 runs 12 residues. V was clipped by 2 bases and J by 7 bases, with 8 bases between them.

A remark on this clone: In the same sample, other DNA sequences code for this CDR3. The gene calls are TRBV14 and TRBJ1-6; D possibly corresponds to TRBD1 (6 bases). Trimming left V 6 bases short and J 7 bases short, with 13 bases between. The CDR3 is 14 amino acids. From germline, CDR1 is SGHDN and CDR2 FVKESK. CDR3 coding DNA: TGTGCCAGCAGTCAGACAGGTCGAAATTCACCCCTCCACTTT. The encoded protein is CASSQTGRNSPLHF.

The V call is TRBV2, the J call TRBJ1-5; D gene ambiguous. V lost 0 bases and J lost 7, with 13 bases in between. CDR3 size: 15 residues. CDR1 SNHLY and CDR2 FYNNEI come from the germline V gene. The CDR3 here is CASSEATYGVQPQHF. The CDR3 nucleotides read TGTGCCAGCAGTGAAGCTACTTACGGGGTACAGCCCCAGCATTTT.

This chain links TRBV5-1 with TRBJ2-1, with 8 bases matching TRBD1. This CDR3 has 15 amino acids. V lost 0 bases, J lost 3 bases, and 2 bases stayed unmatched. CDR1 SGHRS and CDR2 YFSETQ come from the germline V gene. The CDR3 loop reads CASSLAGGLYNEQFF. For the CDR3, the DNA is TGCGCCAGCAGCTTGGCAGGGGGCCTCTACAATGAGCAGTTCTTC.

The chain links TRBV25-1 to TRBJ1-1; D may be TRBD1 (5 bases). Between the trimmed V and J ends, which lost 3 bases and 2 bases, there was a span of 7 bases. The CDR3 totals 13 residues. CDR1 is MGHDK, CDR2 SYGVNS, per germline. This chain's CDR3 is CASSEGGNTEAFF. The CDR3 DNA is TGTGCCAGCAGTGAGGGGGGAAACACTGAAGCTTTCTTT.

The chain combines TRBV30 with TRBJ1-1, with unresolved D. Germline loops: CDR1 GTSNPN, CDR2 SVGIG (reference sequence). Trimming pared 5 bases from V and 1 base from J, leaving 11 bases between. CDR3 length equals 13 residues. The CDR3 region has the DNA TGTGCCTGGGTCGCGGCAGCGAACACTGAAGCTTTCTTT. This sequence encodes CAWVAAANTEAFF.

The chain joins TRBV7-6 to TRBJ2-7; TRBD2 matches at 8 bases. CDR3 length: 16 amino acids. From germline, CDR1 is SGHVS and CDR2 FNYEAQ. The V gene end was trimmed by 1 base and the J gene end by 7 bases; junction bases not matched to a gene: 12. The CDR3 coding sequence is TGTGCCAGCAGCTTAGTTGCGGGAGGTACATCGGGGGAGCAGTACTTC. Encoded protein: CASSLVAGGTSGEQYF.

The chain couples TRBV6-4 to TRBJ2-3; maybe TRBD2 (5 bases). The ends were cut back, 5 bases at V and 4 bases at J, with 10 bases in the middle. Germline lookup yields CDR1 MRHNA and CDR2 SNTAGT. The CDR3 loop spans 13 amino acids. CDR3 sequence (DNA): TGTGCCAGCAGTTCCGCGGAGGCAGATACGCAGTATTTT. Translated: CASSSAEADTQYF.

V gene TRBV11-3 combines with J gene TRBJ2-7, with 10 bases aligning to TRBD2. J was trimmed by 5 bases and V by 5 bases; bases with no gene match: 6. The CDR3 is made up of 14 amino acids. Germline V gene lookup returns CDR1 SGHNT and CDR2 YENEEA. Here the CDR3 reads CASSRPGLANEQYF. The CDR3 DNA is TGTGCCAGCAGCCGTCCGGGACTAGCGAACGAGCAGTACTTC.

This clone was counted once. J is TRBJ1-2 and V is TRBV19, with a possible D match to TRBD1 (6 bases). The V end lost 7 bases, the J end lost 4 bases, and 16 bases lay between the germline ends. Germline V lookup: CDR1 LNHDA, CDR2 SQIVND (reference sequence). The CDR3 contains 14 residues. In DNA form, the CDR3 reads TGTGCCAGTACTCCCTTAAGGGGGATCTATGGCTACACCTTC. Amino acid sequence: CASTPLRGIYGYTF.

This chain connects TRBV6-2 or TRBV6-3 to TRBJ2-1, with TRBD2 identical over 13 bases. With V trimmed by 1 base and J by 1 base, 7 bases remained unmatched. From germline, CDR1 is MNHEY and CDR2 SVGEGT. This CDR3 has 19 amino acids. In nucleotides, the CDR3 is TGTGCCAGCAGTTACTTAGGGACTAGCGGGACCCCTTCCTACAATGAGCAGTTCTTC. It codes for CASSYLGTSGTPSYNEQFF.

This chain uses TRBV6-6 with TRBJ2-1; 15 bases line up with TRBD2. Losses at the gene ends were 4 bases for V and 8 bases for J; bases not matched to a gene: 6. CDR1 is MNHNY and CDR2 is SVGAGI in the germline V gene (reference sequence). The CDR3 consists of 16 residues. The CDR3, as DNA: TGTGCCAGCAGTTCCGTGGGACTAGCGGGAGGACATGAGCAGTTCTTC. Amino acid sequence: CASSSVGLAGGHEQFF.

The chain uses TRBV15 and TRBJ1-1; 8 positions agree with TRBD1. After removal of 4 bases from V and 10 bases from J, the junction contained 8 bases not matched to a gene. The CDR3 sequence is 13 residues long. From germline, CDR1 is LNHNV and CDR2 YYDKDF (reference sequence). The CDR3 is CATSTHQGAGAFF. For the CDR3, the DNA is TGTGCCACCAGCACCCACCAGGGGGCCGGAGCTTTCTTT.

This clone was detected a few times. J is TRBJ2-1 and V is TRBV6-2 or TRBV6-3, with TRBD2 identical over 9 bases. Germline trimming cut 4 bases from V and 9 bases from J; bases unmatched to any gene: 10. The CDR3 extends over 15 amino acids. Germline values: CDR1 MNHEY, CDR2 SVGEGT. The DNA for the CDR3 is TGTGCCAGCAGTTCGACTAGCGGCCTCCTTAGTGAGCAGTTCTTC. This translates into CASSSTSGLLSEQFF.

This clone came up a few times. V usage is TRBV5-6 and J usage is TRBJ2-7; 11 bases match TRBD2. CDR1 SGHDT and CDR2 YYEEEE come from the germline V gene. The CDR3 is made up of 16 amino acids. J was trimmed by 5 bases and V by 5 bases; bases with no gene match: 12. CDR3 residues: CASRIISGRASDEQYF. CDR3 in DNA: TGTGCCAGCAGGATCATTAGCGGGAGGGCCAGCGACGAGCAGTACTTC.

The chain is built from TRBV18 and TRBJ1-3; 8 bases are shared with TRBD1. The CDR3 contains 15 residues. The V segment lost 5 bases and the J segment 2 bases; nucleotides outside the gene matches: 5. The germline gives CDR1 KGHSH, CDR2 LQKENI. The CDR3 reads CASSAGTGPGNTIYF. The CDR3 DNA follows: TGTGCCAGCTCAGCGGGGACAGGCCCTGGAAACACCATATATTTT. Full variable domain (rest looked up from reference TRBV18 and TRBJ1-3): NAGVMQNPRHLVRRRGQEARLRCSPMKGHSHVYWYRQLPEEGLKFMVYLQKENIIDESGMPKERFSAEFPKEGPSILRIQQVVRGDSAAYFCASSAGTGPGNTIYFGEGSWLTVV.

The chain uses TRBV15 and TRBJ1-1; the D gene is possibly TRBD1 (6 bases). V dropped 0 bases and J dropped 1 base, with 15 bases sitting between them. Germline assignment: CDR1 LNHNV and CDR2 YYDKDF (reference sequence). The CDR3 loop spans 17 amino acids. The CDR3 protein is CATSRDLLGAKNTEAFF. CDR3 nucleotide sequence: TGTGCCACCAGCAGAGATCTGCTGGGGGCGAAGAACACTGAAGCTTTCTTT.

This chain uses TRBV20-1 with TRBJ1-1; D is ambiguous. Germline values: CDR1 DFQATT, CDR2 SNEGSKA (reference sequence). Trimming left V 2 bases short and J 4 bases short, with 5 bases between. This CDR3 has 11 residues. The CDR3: CSARQFTEAFF. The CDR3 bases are TGCAGTGCTAGACAATTCACTGAAGCTTTCTTT.

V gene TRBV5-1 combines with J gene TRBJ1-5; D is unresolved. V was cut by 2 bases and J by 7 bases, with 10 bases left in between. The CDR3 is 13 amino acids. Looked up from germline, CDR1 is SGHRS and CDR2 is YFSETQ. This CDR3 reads CASSLSGAQPQHF. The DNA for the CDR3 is TGCGCCAGCAGCTTATCGGGTGCACAGCCCCAGCATTTT.

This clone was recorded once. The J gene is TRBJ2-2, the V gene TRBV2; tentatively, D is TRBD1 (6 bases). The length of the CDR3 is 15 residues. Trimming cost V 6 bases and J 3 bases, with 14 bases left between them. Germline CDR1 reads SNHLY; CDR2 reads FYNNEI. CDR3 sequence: CASRQGSRDTGELFF. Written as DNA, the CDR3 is TGTGCCAGCAGACAGGGTTCCCGAGACACCGGGGAGCTGTTTTTT.

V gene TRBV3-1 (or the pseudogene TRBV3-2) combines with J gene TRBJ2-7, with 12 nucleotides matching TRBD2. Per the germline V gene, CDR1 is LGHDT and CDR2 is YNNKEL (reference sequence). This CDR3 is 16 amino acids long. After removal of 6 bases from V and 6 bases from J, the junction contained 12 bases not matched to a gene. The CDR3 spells CASRPSSSGRAAEQYF. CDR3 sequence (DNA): TGTGCCAGCAGGCCCTCATCTAGCGGGAGGGCCGCCGAGCAGTACTTC.

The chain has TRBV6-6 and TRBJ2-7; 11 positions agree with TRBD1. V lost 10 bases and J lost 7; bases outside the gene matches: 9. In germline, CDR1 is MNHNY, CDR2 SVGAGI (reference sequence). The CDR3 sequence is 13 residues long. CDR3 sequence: CAISGTGGGEQYF. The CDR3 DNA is TGTGCCATTTCCGGGACAGGGGGAGGGGAGCAGTACTTC.

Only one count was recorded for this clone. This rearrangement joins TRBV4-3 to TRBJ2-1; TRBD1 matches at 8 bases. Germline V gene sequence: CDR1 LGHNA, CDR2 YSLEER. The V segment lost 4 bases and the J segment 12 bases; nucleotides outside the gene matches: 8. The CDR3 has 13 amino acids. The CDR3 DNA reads TGCGCCAGCAGCCTCCGAGGCGGGACAGGGCAGTTCTTC. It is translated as CASSLRGGTGQFF.

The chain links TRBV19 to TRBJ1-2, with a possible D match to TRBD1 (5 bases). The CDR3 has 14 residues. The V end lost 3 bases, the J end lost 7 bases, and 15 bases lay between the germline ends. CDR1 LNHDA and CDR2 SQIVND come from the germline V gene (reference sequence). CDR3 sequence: CASSMSGRVFGYTF. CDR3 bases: TGTGCCAGTAGTATGTCAGGGAGGGTTTTTGGCTACACCTTC.

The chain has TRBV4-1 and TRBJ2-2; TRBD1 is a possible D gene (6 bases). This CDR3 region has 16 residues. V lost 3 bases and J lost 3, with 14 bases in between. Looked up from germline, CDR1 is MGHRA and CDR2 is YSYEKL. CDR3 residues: CASSHLGGSDTGELFF. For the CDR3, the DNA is TGCGCCAGCAGCCATCTAGGGGGTAGTGACACCGGGGAGCTGTTTTTT.